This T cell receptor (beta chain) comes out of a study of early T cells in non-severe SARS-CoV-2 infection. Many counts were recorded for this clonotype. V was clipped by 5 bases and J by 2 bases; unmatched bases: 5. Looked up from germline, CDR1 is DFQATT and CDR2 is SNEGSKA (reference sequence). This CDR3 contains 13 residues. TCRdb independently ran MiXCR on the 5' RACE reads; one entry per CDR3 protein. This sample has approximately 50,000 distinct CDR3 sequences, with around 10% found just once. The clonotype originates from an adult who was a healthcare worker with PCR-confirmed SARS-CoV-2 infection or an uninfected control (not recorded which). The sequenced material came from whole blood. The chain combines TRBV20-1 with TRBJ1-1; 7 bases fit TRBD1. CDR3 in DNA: TGCAGTGCTGTAGACAGGGCCAACACTGAAGCTTTCTTT. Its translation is CSAVDRANTEAFF.